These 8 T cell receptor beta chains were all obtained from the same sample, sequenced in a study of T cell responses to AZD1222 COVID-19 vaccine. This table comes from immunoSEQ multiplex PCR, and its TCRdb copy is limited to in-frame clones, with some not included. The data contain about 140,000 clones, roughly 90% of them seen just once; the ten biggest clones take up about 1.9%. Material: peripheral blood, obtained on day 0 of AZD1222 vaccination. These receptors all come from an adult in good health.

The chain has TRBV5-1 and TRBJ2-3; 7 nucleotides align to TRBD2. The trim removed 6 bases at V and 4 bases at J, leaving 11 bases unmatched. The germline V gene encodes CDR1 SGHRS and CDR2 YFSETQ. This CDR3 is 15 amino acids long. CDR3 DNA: TGCGCCAGCAAGACCACGGCGGGAGCTGCAGATACGCAGTATTTT. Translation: CASKTTAGAADTQYF.

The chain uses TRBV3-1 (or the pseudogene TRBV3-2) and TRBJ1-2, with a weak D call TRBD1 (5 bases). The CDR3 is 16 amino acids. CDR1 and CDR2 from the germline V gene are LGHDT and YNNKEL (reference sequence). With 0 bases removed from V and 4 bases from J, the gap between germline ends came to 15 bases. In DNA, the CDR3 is TGTGCCAGCAGCCAAGATTCCCGGGGCGGGAGCTATGGCTACACCTTC. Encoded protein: CASSQDSRGGSYGYTF.

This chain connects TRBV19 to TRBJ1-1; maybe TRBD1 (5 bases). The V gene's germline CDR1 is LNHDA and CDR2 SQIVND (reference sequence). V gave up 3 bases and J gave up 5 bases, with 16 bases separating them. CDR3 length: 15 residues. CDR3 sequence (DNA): TGTGCCAGTAGTATGAGGAGACAGTTAAGTACTGAAGCTTTCTTT. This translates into CASSMRRQLSTEAFF.

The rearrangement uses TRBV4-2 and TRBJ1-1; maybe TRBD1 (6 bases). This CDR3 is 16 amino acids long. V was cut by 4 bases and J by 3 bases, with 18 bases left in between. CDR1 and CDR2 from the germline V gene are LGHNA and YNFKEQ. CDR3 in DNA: TGTGCCAGCAGCCTGCTTGGCCAGGGGACGGACACTGAAGCTTTCTTT. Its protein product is CASSLLGQGTDTEAFF.

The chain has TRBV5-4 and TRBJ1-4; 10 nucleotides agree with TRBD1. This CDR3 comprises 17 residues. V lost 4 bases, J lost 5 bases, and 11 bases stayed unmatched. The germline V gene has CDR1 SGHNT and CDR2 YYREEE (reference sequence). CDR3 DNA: TGTGCCAGCAGCCCGTCCCGGGACAGGGGACCAAATGAAAAACTGTTTTTT. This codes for CASSPSRDRGPNEKLFF.

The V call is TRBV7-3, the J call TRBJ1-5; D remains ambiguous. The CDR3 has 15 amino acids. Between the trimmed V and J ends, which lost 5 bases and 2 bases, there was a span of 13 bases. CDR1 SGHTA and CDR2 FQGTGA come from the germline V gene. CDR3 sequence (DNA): TGTGCCAGCAGCCTCGGCGGAGCGGGCAATCAGCCCCAGCATTTT. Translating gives CASSLGGAGNQPQHF.

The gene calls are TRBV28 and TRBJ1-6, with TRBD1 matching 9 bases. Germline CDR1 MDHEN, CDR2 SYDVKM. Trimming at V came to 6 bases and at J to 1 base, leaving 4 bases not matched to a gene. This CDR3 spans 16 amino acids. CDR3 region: CASRGTGSSYNSPLHF. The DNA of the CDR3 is TGTGCCAGCAGGGGGACAGGGTCGTCCTATAATTCACCCCTCCACTTT.

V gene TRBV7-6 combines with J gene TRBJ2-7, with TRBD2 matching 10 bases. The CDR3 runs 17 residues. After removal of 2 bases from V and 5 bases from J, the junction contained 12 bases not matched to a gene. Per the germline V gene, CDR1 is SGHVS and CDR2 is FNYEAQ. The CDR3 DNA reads TGTGCCAGCAGCTTAAGTTCGGGGAGCGGGAGGGGCGACGAGCAGTACTTC. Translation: CASSLSSGSGRGDEQYF.